Reported below is one T cell receptor (beta chain). Its specificity is unknown. The sample originates from a study of CD8 T cells in ankylosing spondylitis. Points from the study as a whole: What seemed typical of ankylosing spondylitis blood was a TCR beta motif built from several highly homologous variants.

Making the TCR beta libraries involved quantitative 5'-RACE with molecular barcodes. TCRdb itself ran the 5' RACE reads through MiXCR, one entry per CDR3 protein. This table has fewer than 750,000 distinct CDR3 sequences, 19% appearing once. The source of this sequence is a male donor with ankylosing spondylitis. Sequenced input: blood, either unsorted or a sorted T cell fraction (not recorded which).

In nucleotides, the CDR3 is TGCAGTGCTAGACCCCGACAGATGGCGAACACCGGGGAGCTGTTTTTT. Its protein product is CSARPRQMANTGELFF. V gene TRBV20-1 combines with J gene TRBJ2-2, with D perhaps TRBD1 (5 bases). Trimming removed 2 bases from V and 0 bases from J, with 13 bases in between. The CDR3 loop spans 16 amino acids. Germline V gene data show CDR1 as DFQATT and CDR2 as SNEGSKA (reference sequence).